The clone carrying this T cell receptor (beta chain) was counted many times. Its target is not known. Researchers took RNA transcripts and amplified the TCR beta CDR3 regions from them. The TCR CDR3 was amplified in a first-round RT-PCR using the HTBI primer set. TCRdb redid the calling of the multiplex PCR reads with MiXCR, one entry per CDR3 protein. Of a few hundred thousand distinct CDR3 sequences in the sample, over 15% are singletons; the top ten hold 15% to 17%. The data derive from a study of T cells in Graves' hyperthyroidism and ophthalmopathy. General study results and limits: Ophthalmopathy was model-predicted a median about 6.7 months pre-onset. Ophthalmopathy was distinguished from stable hyperthyroidism by 13 V-J signatures.

Used for diagnoses were clinical symptoms, serum thyroxine and TRAb, thyroid ultrasound and orbital computed tomography. Fresh peripheral blood, 8 to 10 ml, was the source of the PBMCs. CDR3 length: 14 residues. CDR1 and CDR2 (germline): MNHNS, SASEGT. V lost 4 bases and J lost 4; bases outside the gene matches: 7. This sequence joins TRBV6-1 and TRBJ2-7; 7 nucleotides match TRBD2. This clonotype originated in a woman in her 40s with Graves' ophthalmopathy. Sequencing was performed on blood. The CDR3: CASSVASGQYEQYF. CDR3 DNA sequence: TGTGCCAGCAGTGTAGCTAGCGGACAATACGAGCAGTACTTC.